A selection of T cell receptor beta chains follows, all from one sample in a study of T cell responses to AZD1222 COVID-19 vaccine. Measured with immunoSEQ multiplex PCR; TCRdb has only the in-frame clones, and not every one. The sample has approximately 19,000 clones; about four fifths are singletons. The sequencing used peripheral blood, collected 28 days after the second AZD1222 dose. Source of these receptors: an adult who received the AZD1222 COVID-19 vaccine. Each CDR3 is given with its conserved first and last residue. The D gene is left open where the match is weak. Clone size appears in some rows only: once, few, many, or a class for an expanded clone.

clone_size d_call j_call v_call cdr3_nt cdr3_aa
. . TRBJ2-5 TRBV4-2 TGTGCCAGCAGCCAGAGGGAGACCCAGTACTTC CASSQRETQYF
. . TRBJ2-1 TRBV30 TGTGCCTGGAGTGGATACGGGGCATACAATGAGCAGTTCTTC CAWSGYGAYNEQFF
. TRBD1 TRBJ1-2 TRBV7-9 TGTGCCAGCAGCTTAGCGGGAGGACAGGAGAGGTATGGCTACACCTTC CASSLAGGQERYGYTF
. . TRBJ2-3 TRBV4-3 TGCGCCAGCAGCCAAGACCCGAGCAGCCGGAGCCATAGCACAGATACGCAGTATTTT CASSQDPSSRSHSTDTQYF
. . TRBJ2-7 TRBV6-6 TGTGCCAGCAGCCGACGGCAGGGCTACGAGCAGTACTTC CASSRRQGYEQYF
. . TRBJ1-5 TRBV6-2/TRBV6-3 TGTGCCAGCAGTTCGACCCGACACAATAGCAATCAGCCCCAGCATTTT CASSSTRHNSNQPQHF
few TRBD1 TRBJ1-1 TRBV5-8 TGTGCCTCACACCTCACAGGGGGCCTGAACACTGAAGCTTTCTTT CASHLTGGLNTEAFF
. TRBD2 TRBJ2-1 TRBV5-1 TGCGCCAGCAGCTTGGGGACTAGCGGAAACAATGAGCAGTTCTTC CASSLGTSGNNEQFF
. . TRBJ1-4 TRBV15 TGTGCCACCAGCAGAGATCTTAGGCACGGGGCACCAACTAATGAAAAACTGTTTTTT CATSRDLRHGAPTNEKLFF
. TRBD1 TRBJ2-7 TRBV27 TGTGCCAGCAGTCGGGCGACAGGGTTCTCCTACGAGCAGTACTTC CASSRATGFSYEQYF
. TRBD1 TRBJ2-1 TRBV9 TGTGCCAGCAGCGTAGAGGGCATAGGGACAGTCTACAATGAGCAGTTCTTC CASSVEGIGTVYNEQFF
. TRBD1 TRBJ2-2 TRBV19 TGTGCCAGTAGTACTTGGGCCGGGACAGGGGGCCCCGGGGAGCTGTTTTTT CASSTWAGTGGPGELFF
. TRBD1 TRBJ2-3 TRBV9 TGTGCCACAGCCCGGACAGGCGTGGGAGATACGCAGTATTTT CATARTGVGDTQYF
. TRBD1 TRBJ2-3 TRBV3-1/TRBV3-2 TGTGCCAGCAGCCAAGTACAGGGGTGGTCAGATACGCAGTATTTT CASSQVQGWSDTQYF
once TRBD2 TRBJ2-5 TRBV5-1 TGCGCCAGCAGCGATACTAGCGGGGGGGAGACCCAGTACTTC CASSDTSGGETQYF
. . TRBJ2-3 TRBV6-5 TGTGCCAGCAGTTACTCGCCCCAAGCTCCAAATACGCAGTATTTT CASSYSPQAPNTQYF
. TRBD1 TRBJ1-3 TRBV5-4 TGTGCCAGCAGCGCCGGACAGGACGCCTCGACTGGAAACACCATATATTTT CASSAGQDASTGNTIYF
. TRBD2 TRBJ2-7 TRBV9 TGTGCCAGCAGCCCGAATCGTCGGGGGGCCTACGAGCAGTACTTC CASSPNRRGAYEQYF
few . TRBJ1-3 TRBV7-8 TGTGCCAGCAGCTTAGCCTGGGGCGCTGGAAACACCATATATTTT CASSLAWGAGNTIYF
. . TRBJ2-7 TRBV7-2 TGTGCCAGCAGCCGGGACAAAACCTACGAGCAGTACTTC CASSRDKTYEQYF
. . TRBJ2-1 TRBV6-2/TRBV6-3 TGTGCCAGCAGTTCCATCACTAGCTATGAGCAGTTCTTC CASSSITSYEQFF
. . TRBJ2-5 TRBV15 TGTGCCACCAGCAGGGCGAGAGCAGAAGAGACCCAGTACTTC CATSRARAEETQYF